These 4 T cell receptor beta chains were all obtained from the same sample, sequenced in a study of shared clonotypes between healthy human individuals. TCRdb keeps only in-frame clones here, not all; method: immunoSEQ multiplex PCR. The sample contains about 490,000 clones, approximately 79% of which appear only once. Sequenced: PBMCs. These receptors all come from a woman aged 40-49 years in good health. Some clones in this sample may be carry-over from other donors' samples.

The V call is TRBV7-6, the J call TRBJ2-1, with a tentative D call TRBD1 (6 bases). The CDR3 is 13 amino acids. V lost 5 bases and J lost 2, with 7 bases in between. Per germline, CDR1 SGHVS and CDR2 FNYEAQ. This CDR3 reads CASSRDTYNEQFF. CDR3 DNA sequence: TGTGCCAGCAGCCGGGACACCTACAATGAGCAGTTCTTC.

The rearrangement links TRBV7-9 to TRBJ2-5, with 8 nucleotides matching TRBD2. In germline, CDR1 is SEHNR, CDR2 FQNEAQ (reference sequence). The CDR3 has 16 amino acids. V was pared by 0 bases and J by 4 bases, with 7 bases of the junction left unmatched. The CDR3 DNA reads TGTGCCAGCAGCTTAGCGCCGGGAGGGCCCTCAGAGACCCAGTACTTC. Its translation is CASSLAPGGPSETQYF. Drawing the rest from reference TRBV7-9 and TRBJ2-5, the complete variable domain is DTGVSQNPRHKITKRGQNVTFRCDPISEHNRLYWYRQTLGQGPEFLTYFQNEAQLEKSRLLSDRFSAERPKGSFSTLEIQRTEQGDSAMYLCASSLAPGGPSETQYFGPGTRLLVL.

This clone has at least ten counts. The V call is TRBV21-1, the J call TRBJ2-1. TRBV21-1 is tagged as a pseudogene. This CDR3 is built from 14 residues. The CDR3 sequence: CASSPFNSGDEQFF. The DNA for the CDR3 is TGTGCCAGCAGCCCCTTTAATTCTGGGGATGAGCAGTTCTTC.

This clone was seen only once. The chain joins TRBV28 to TRBJ2-5, with D unresolved. The germline V gene encodes CDR1 MDHEN and CDR2 SYDVKM. The CDR3 has 14 amino acids. The V and J ends lost 6 bases and 4 bases respectively, with 15 bases between them. DNA of the CDR3: TGTGCCAGCAGGGATCCAAGTTGGAGAGAGACCCAGTACTTC. Translation gives CASRDPSWRETQYF.